Listed below are T cell receptor beta chains from one sample, sequenced in a study of Tregs in tolerant kidney transplant recipients. Sequenced by immunoSEQ multiplex PCR; TCRdb stores in-frame clones only, minus some. The sample has around 75,000 clones; 85% to 90% are singletons. Material: CD4+ T cells from blood, obtained before the transplant. These TCRs come from a human donor who received a combined kidney and bone marrow transplant. Each CDR3 is given with its conserved first and last residue. A D gene is named only where the DNA matches it firmly. Part of the rows lack a size; the others show once, few, many or a class for expanded clones.

D gene: -
clone size: once
V gene: TRBV5-4
J gene: TRBJ1-5
CDR3 DNA: TGTGCCAGCAGCTTAGGGCGGGATCAGCCCCAGCATTTT
CDR3 protein: CASSLGRDQPQHF

D gene: -
clone size: -
V gene: TRBV10-2
J gene: TRBJ1-5
CDR3 DNA: TGCGCCAGCAGTGGCAGAACCAATCAGCCCCAGCATTTT
CDR3 protein: CASSGRTNQPQHF

D gene: TRBD2
clone size: -
V gene: TRBV5-1
J gene: TRBJ2-7
CDR3 DNA: TGCGCCAGCAGCTTCTTTGCGGGACTAGCGGAGAGCTCCTACGAGCAGTACTTC
CDR3 protein: CASSFFAGLAESSYEQYF

D gene: -
clone size: -
V gene: TRBV6-5
J gene: TRBJ2-5
CDR3 DNA: TGTGCCAGCAGCCCGAGAGGGGAAGGGGGAGAGACCCAGTACTTC
CDR3 protein: CASSPRGEGGETQYF

D gene: TRBD2
clone size: -
V gene: TRBV5-1
J gene: TRBJ2-7
CDR3 DNA: TGCGCCAGCAGCTTGGCCCCAGCGGGAGGCCGCTACGAGCAGTACTTC
CDR3 protein: CASSLAPAGGRYEQYF

D gene: -
clone size: once
V gene: TRBV19
J gene: TRBJ1-4
CDR3 DNA: TGTGCCAGTAGTATCCGGGAGCCGGGGGGAAAACTGTTTTTT
CDR3 protein: CASSIREPGGKLFF

D gene: TRBD1
clone size: -
V gene: TRBV9
J gene: TRBJ1-1
CDR3 DNA: TGTGCCAGCAGCGTAGGGACAGGAAGGGTGAACACTGAAGCTTTCTTT
CDR3 protein: CASSVGTGRVNTEAFF

D gene: TRBD1
clone size: -
V gene: TRBV4-1
J gene: TRBJ2-5
CDR3 DNA: TGCGCCAGCAGCCACCCCCCAGAGGGGACAGACAACCAAGAGACCCAGTACTTC
CDR3 protein: CASSHPPEGTDNQETQYF

D gene: -
clone size: -
V gene: TRBV29-1
J gene: TRBJ2-7
CDR3 DNA: TGCAGCGTTATGGACCTCACTAGGAACTACGAGCAGTACTTC
CDR3 protein: CSVMDLTRNYEQYF

D gene: TRBD1
clone size: -
V gene: TRBV9
J gene: TRBJ2-7
CDR3 DNA: TGTGCCAGCAGCGTAGGACAGGGGGCGGACTCCTACGAGCAGTACTTC
CDR3 protein: CASSVGQGADSYEQYF

D gene: -
clone size: -
V gene: TRBV10-1
J gene: TRBJ2-7
CDR3 DNA: TGCGCCAGCAGTGAGGCCCCAGGGGGGACTAGCTCCTACGAGCAGTACTTC
CDR3 protein: CASSEAPGGTSSYEQYF

D gene: TRBD2
clone size: -
V gene: TRBV13
J gene: TRBJ2-3
CDR3 DNA: TGTGCCAGCAGCTTGACTAGCGGGAGGACCACAGATACGCAGTATTTT
CDR3 protein: CASSLTSGRTTDTQYF

D gene: TRBD1
clone size: few
V gene: TRBV28
J gene: TRBJ2-7
CDR3 DNA: TGTGCCAGCAGTTTACAAACAGGGGGCGAGCAGTACTTC
CDR3 protein: CASSLQTGGEQYF